Sequencing of this T cell receptor (beta chain) was carried out in a study of cytomegalovirus exposure and HLA in healthy donors. Healthy bone marrow donors supplied every sample. Researchers ran the PCR with 60 Vbeta and 13 Jbeta primers. The repertoire was sequenced with immunoSEQ multiplex PCR; TCRdb's copy has only in-frame clones and lacks some. The sample holds about 160,000 clones, about 80% seen once. The CDR3 is 15 amino acids. The ends lost 5 bases at V and 4 bases at J; junction bases unmatched: 7. CDR1 KGHSH and CDR2 LQKENI come from the germline V gene. The sample taken for sequencing was PBMCs. This chain links TRBV18 with TRBJ2-5; 10 bases agree with TRBD2. The TCR comes from a girl aged 5-17 years in good health and CMV-seropositive. The CDR3 DNA follows: TGTGCCAGCTCAAGGCGTCTAGCGGGGGTAGAGACCCAGTACTTC. As protein: CASSRRLAGVETQYF. Looking up the rest from reference TRBV18 and TRBJ2-5 gives the full variable domain: NAGVMQNPRHLVRRRGQEARLRCSPMKGHSHVYWYRQLPEEGLKFMVYLQKENIIDESGMPKERFSAEFPKEGPSILRIQQVVRGDSAAYFCASSRRLAGVETQYFGPGTRLLVL.